The clone carrying this T cell receptor beta chain was seen ten or more times. The antigen is unknown. V lost 6 bases, J lost 5 bases, and 3 bases stayed unmatched. CDR3 length: 13 residues. Germline CDR1 is SQVTM and CDR2 is ANQGSEA. Findings and caveats of the study: Whole repertoires were not studied in the larger cohort, only one V-J beta rearrangement.

After constant-region reverse-primer amplification, full-length variable regions underwent semi-nested PCR with Nested Universal Primer A. Each CDR3 protein gets one entry after TCRdb re-called the 5' RACE reads with MiXCR. This table holds roughly 23,000 distinct CDR3 sequences, 30% found once. Sequenced sample: tumor-infiltrating naive CD4+ T cells sorted from the breast tumor. The sample's subset: naive CD4+ T cells, CD4+CD45RA+CD25-. V gene TRBV29-1 combines with J gene TRBJ2-2, with 10 bases that match TRBD1. The source of this sequence is a female donor with breast cancer. CDR3 loop: CSVPGQGTGELFF. The DNA for the CDR3 is TGCAGCGTGCCGGGACAGGGGACCGGGGAGCTGTTTTTT.